Each of the 13 T cell receptor beta chains below was sequenced from the same sample in a study of blood T cells in healthy people across ages. PCR was performed a second time for 7 to 11 cycles using a sample-barcoded 5' primer and a J-beta primer mix. Each CDR3 protein is one row after TCRdb ran MiXCR on the 5' RACE reads. The repertoire holds some 710,000 distinct CDR3 sequences, with about a fifth as singletons. The sample taken for sequencing was blood. The receptors were sampled from a man aged 65-85 years in good health.

CDR3 DNA: TGTGCCAGCAGTGAAAGACAGGGGTACTATGGCTACACCTTC. Translated: CASSERQGYYGYTF. The chain uses TRBV2 and TRBJ1-2; 8 positions agree with TRBD1. The germline gives CDR1 SNHLY, CDR2 FYNNEI. The CDR3 is 14 amino acids. V lost 2 bases, J lost 3 bases, and 2 bases stayed unmatched.

This clonotype appeared a few times. The DNA for the CDR3 is TGCGCCAGCAGCTTCGACAGCAACACCGGGGAGCTGTTTTTT. Its translation is CASSFDSNTGELFF. The chain couples TRBV5-1 to TRBJ2-2; D perhaps matches TRBD1 (5 bases). V was cut by 2 bases and J by 2 bases, with 7 bases left in between. CDR1 SGHRS and CDR2 YFSETQ come from the germline V gene. The CDR3 spans 14 residues. The variable domain in full, with the rest retrieved from reference TRBV5-1 and TRBJ2-2, is KAGVTQTPRYLIKTRGQQVTLSCSPISGHRSVSWYQQTPGQGLQFLFEYFSETQRNKGNFPGRFSGRQFSNSRSEMNVSTLELGDSALYLCASSFDSNTGELFFGEGSRLTVL.

This chain joins TRBV12-3 or TRBV12-4 and TRBJ1-2, with D hard to call. The V end lost 4 bases, the J end lost 2 bases, and 14 bases lay between the germline ends. CDR3 length: 15 residues. The CDR3 is CASSSGSGINYGYTF. Written as DNA, the CDR3 is TGTGCCAGCAGTTCGGGGAGTGGGATAAACTATGGCTACACCTTC.

This clonotype came up a few times. The chain has TRBV28 and TRBJ2-1; perhaps D is TRBD1 or TRBD2 (6 bases each). V lost 5 bases and J 4 bases, leaving 18 bases between the germline ends. Germline CDR1 and CDR2: MDHEN and SYDVKM. The CDR3 sequence is 16 residues long. CDR3: CASSQRGVRTYNEQFF. The CDR3 coding sequence is TGTGCCAGCAGTCAAAGGGGGGTAAGGACTTACAATGAGCAGTTCTTC.

The chain recombines TRBV20-1 with TRBJ1-5; possibly TRBD1 for D (6 bases). The V and J ends lost 5 bases and 0 bases respectively, with 14 bases between them. CDR1 and CDR2 (germline): DFQATT, SNEGSKA (reference sequence). The length of the CDR3 is 15 residues. DNA for the CDR3: TGCAGTGCTCGCAAGGGGGGGGGTAGCAATCAGCCCCAGCATTTT. This translates into CSARKGGGSNQPQHF.

V gene TRBV7-2 combines with J gene TRBJ2-3; TRBD1 agrees at 8 bases. Germline values: CDR1 SGHTA, CDR2 FQGNSA. Unmatched junction bases numbered 8, after V lost 2 bases and J lost 4 bases. The length of the CDR3 is 16 residues. The CDR3 region has the DNA TGTGCCAGCAGCTTATGGACAGGGTCAGCCGCAGATACGCAGTATTTT. Its translation: CASSLWTGSAADTQYF.

This clonotype was seen more than once but under ten times. The rearrangement links TRBV6-1 to TRBJ2-2, with TRBD2 as a possible D gene (7 bases). The CDR3 has 16 residues. The V and J ends lost 6 bases and 7 bases respectively, with 21 bases between them. Germline CDR1 MNHNS, CDR2 SASEGT. CDR3 region: CASRARGGYFIGELFF. CDR3 nucleotides: TGTGCCAGCAGGGCTAGGGGGGGTTATTTCATCGGGGAGCTGTTTTTT.

This chain connects TRBV27 to TRBJ2-5, with TRBD2 matching over 7 bases. Per germline, CDR1 MNHEY and CDR2 SMNVEV (reference sequence). V gave up 0 bases and J gave up 5 bases; unmatched junction bases: 6. This CDR3 region has 15 residues. The CDR3 protein is CASSLSGLVGETQYF. The CDR3 region has the DNA TGTGCCAGCAGTTTATCAGGACTAGTGGGGGAGACCCAGTACTTC.

The chain uses TRBV27 and TRBJ2-5, with D possibly matching TRBD2 (6 bases). The tail of the sequence fits TRBJ2-7 better, so the J call may be wrong. Germline loops: CDR1 MNHEY, CDR2 SMNVEV (reference sequence). The CDR3 is made up of 15 amino acids. CDR3 residues: CASSRTPGDAYEQYF. As DNA, the CDR3 is TGTGCCAGCAGTCGAACCCCGGGGGATGCCTACGAGCAGTACTTC.

This sequence joins TRBV7-2 and TRBJ1-2; D is possibly TRBD1 (5 bases). The CDR3 is 15 residues long. Germline V gives CDR1 SGHTA, CDR2 FQGNSA. Trimming pared 0 bases from V and 2 bases from J, leaving 10 bases between. CDR3 residues: CASSLARDRNYGYTF. The DNA for the CDR3 is TGTGCCAGCAGCTTAGCAAGGGACCGCAACTATGGCTACACCTTC.

The chain recombines TRBV24-1 with TRBJ2-3; TRBD2 matches 11 bases. Germline values: CDR1 KGHDR, CDR2 SFDVKD. V was clipped by 9 bases and J by 1 base; unmatched bases: 5. This CDR3 region has 15 residues. Written as DNA, the CDR3 is TGTGCCACCGGAGGGACTAGCGGACGCACAGATACGCAGTATTTT. Translating it yields CATGGTSGRTDTQYF.

This clonotype appeared a few times. The chain uses TRBV28 and TRBJ1-1, with TRBD1 matching 7 bases. The germline CDR1 and CDR2 sequences are MDHEN and SYDVKM. CDR3 size: 16 residues. V lost 7 bases, J lost 4 bases, and 15 bases stayed unmatched. DNA of the CDR3: TGTGCCAGCACGGGGACAGCCGTCTGGAAGGGCACTGAAGCTTTCTTT. It encodes CASTGTAVWKGTEAFF. Using reference TRBV28 and TRBJ1-1 for the parts outside the CDR3, the full variable domain is DVKVTQSSRYLVKRTGEKVFLECVQDMDHENMFWYRQDPGLGLRLIYFSYDVKMKEKGDIPEGYSVSREKKERFSLILESASTNQTSMYLCASTGTAVWKGTEAFFGQGTRLTVV.

The chain employs TRBV28 and TRBJ2-4; 8 bases match TRBD1. CDR3 length equals 14 residues. The trim removed 7 bases at V and 2 bases at J, leaving 4 bases unmatched. From germline, CDR1 is MDHEN and CDR2 SYDVKM. The CDR3 sequence is CASTTGGTKNIQYF. DNA of the CDR3: TGTGCCAGCACCACAGGGGGGACCAAAAACATTCAGTACTTC.